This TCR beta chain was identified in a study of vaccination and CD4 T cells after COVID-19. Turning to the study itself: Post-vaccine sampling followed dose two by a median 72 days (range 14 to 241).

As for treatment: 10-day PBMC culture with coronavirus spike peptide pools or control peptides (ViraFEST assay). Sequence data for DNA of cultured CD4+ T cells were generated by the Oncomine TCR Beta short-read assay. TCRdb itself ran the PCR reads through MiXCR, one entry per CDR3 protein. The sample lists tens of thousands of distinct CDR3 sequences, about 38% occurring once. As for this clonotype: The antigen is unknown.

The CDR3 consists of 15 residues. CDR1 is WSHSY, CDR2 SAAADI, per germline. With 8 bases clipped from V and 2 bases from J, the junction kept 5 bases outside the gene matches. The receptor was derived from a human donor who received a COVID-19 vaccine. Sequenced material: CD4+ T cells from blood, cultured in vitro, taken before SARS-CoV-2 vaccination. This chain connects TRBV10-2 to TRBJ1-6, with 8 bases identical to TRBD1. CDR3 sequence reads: CASGQGEAYNSPLHF. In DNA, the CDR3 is TGCGCCAGCGGACAGGGTGAAGCCTATAATTCACCCCTCCACTTT.